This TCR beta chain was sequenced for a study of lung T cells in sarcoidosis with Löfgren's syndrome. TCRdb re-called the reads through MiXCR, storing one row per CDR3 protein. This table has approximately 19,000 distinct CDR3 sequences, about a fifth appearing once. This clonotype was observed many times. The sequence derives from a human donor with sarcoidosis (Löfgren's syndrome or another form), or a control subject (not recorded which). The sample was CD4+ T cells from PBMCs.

CDR3 nucleotides: TGCGCCAGCAGCCAAGACGCACCGGGGTCGAGCACAGATACGCAGTATTTT. This encodes CASSQDAPGSSTDTQYF. The chain couples TRBV4-3 to TRBJ2-3, with a tentative D call TRBD2 (5 bases). V lost 0 bases to trimming and J lost 0 bases, with 13 bases between them. The CDR3 loop spans 17 amino acids. The germline CDR1 and CDR2 sequences are LGHNA and YSLEER.